This TCR beta chain was recorded in a study of regulatory T cells in long-lasting Graves disease. Building of the TCR beta libraries involved iRepertoire HTBI primers and Arm-PCR of CDR3 regions. TCRdb re-called the multiplex PCR reads with MiXCR, one entry per CDR3 protein. The data hold some 470,000 distinct CDR3 sequences, with 20% to 25% observed a single time. Study-wide findings and caveats: Accuracy could have been hurt by small sample size.

The V end was cut by 5 bases, the J end by 11 bases, with 15 bases between. The CDR3 has 12 amino acids. This clonotype was counted at least ten times. Its antigen is unknown. Time point meaning: persistent/refractory GD, antithyroid drugs over 5 years with positive TRAb. Extracted PBMC RNA gave rise to the TCR library. The chain uses TRBV12-3 or TRBV12-4 and TRBJ1-1; D is possibly TRBD1 (5 bases). The sample consisted of peripheral blood mononuclear cells (PBMCs), taken when the disease was refractory, from a patient treated with antithyroid drugs. The clonotype originates from a female donor with Graves disease. The CDR3 here is CASSPAGRMAFF. The CDR3 nucleotides read TGTGCCAGCAGTCCCGCAGGGCGGATGGCTTTCTTT.